This TCR beta chain was identified in a study of T cells in Graves' hyperthyroidism and ophthalmopathy. Study conclusions and caveats: Blood held most thyroid clonotypes expanded above 0.001 frequency.

TCR beta CDR3 sequences were amplified from RNA transcripts. First-round RT-PCR of the TCR CDR3 relied on the HTBI primer set. TCRdb itself ran the multiplex PCR reads through MiXCR, one entry per CDR3 protein. The table records 200,000 to 250,000 distinct CDR3 sequences, approximately 23% of them present only once. Germline-derived CDR1 and CDR2 are SGHTA and FQGTGA. Trimming took 2 bases from V and 1 from J, leaving 6 bases between them. There are 13 residues in the CDR3. The sample holds many counts of this clonotype. What it recognizes is unknown. The V call is TRBV7-3, the J call TRBJ2-7; unclear D gene. The sample taken for sequencing was blood. This TCR was recovered from a woman aged 40-49 years with Graves' ophthalmopathy. The CDR3 DNA follows: TGTGCCAGCAGCTTATATCATTCCTACGAGCAGTACTTC. This sequence encodes CASSLYHSYEQYF.